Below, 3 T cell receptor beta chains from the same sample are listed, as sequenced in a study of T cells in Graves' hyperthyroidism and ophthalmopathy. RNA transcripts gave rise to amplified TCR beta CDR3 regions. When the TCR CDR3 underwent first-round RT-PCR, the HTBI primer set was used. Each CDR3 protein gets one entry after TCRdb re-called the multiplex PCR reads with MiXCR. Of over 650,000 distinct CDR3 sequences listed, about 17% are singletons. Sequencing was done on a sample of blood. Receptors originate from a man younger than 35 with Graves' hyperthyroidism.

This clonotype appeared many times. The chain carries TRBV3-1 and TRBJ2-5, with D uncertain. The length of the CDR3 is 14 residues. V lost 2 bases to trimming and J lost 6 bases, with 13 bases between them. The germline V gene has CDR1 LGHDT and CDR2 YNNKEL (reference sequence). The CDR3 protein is CASSQSSKRKTQYF. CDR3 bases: TGTGCCAGCAGCCAATCGTCAAAACGAAAGACCCAGTACTTC.

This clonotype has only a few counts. CDR3 bases: TGTGCCAGCAGATCCGGGATATACGAGCAGTACTTC. This gives the protein CASRSGIYEQYF. The chain is built from TRBV6-1 and TRBJ2-7; D might be TRBD2 (5 bases). The length of the CDR3 is 12 residues. V lost 6 bases and J 4 bases, leaving 10 bases between the germline ends. CDR1 and CDR2 from the germline V gene are MNHNS and SASEGT.

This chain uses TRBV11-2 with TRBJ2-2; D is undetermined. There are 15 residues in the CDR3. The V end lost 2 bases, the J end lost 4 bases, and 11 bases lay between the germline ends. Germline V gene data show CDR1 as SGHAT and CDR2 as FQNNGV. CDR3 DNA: TGTGCCAGCAGCTTATTCGTTGCGGCCACCGGGGAGCTGTTTTTT. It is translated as CASSLFVAATGELFF.